Listed below are T cell receptor beta chains from one sample, sequenced in a study of blood T cell repertoires in COVID-19. Measured with immunoSEQ multiplex PCR; TCRdb has only the in-frame clones, and not every one. The table records roughly 41,000 clones, 86% of them present only once. The sample consisted of PBMCs or T cells enriched from blood (not recorded which). The receptors shown here come from a woman between 50 and 59 years old who had recovered from COVID-19. Both conserved end residues are part of each CDR3. A D gene is named only where the DNA matches it firmly. Expanded clones get a size class; other rows say once, few or many, or leave the size out.

clone_size: .; v_call: TRBV4-3; j_call: TRBJ1-2; d_call: TRBD1; cdr3_aa: CASSQVKTGGFGYTF; cdr3_nt: TGCGCCAGCAGCCAAGTTAAGACAGGGGGGTTTGGCTACACCTTC
clone_size: .; v_call: TRBV11-2; j_call: TRBJ1-4; d_call: TRBD1; cdr3_aa: CASSWTGEEKLFF; cdr3_nt: TGTGCCAGCAGCTGGACAGGCGAGGAAAAACTGTTTTTT
clone_size: .; v_call: TRBV19; j_call: TRBJ2-7; d_call: TRBD2; cdr3_aa: CASAGTSVYEQYF; cdr3_nt: TGTGCCAGTGCCGGGACTAGCGTATACGAGCAGTACTTC
clone_size: .; v_call: TRBV7-2; j_call: TRBJ1-5; d_call: .; cdr3_aa: CASSSAGGNQPQHF; cdr3_nt: TGTGCCAGCAGCTCAGCTGGGGGGAATCAGCCCCAGCATTTT
clone_size: .; v_call: TRBV5-1; j_call: TRBJ2-1; d_call: .; cdr3_aa: CASSLISSSYNEQFF; cdr3_nt: TGCGCCAGCAGCCTGATCTCGAGCTCCTACAATGAGCAGTTCTTC
clone_size: .; v_call: TRBV27; j_call: TRBJ2-2; d_call: TRBD2; cdr3_aa: CASTPLGLANTGELFF; cdr3_nt: TGTGCCAGCACCCCTTTGGGACTAGCGAACACCGGGGAGCTGTTTTTT
clone_size: once; v_call: TRBV28; j_call: TRBJ2-7; d_call: TRBD1; cdr3_aa: CASSFLTGTGGSRKYF; cdr3_nt: TGTGCCAGCAGTTTCCTCACCGGGACAGGGGGCTCCAGGAAGTACTTC
clone_size: .; v_call: TRBV7-9; j_call: TRBJ1-3; d_call: TRBD1; cdr3_aa: CASDGGQGAVSGNTIYF; cdr3_nt: TGTGCCAGCGATGGGGGTCAGGGGGCGGTTTCTGGAAACACCATATATTTT
clone_size: .; v_call: TRBV7-2; j_call: TRBJ2-7; d_call: TRBD1; cdr3_aa: CASSPSHSGGQYF; cdr3_nt: TGTGCCAGCAGCCCTTCGCATTCAGGGGGGCAGTACTTC
clone_size: .; v_call: TRBV6-5; j_call: TRBJ2-7; d_call: TRBD2; cdr3_aa: CASSYSFGLAGGEQYF; cdr3_nt: TGTGCCAGCAGTTACTCTTTTGGACTAGCGGGAGGCGAGCAGTACTTC
clone_size: few; v_call: TRBV6-2/TRBV6-3; j_call: TRBJ2-7; d_call: TRBD1; cdr3_aa: CASSFGTGVDEQYF; cdr3_nt: TGTGCCAGCAGTTTTGGGACAGGGGTGGACGAGCAGTACTTC
clone_size: .; v_call: TRBV11-2; j_call: TRBJ2-1; d_call: TRBD2; cdr3_aa: CASSLRGGRILDNEQFF; cdr3_nt: TGTGCCAGCAGCTTAAGAGGCGGGAGAATCCTGGACAATGAGCAGTTCTTC
clone_size: once; v_call: TRBV24-1; j_call: TRBJ1-2; d_call: TRBD1; cdr3_aa: CATSDEGQGGGNGYTF; cdr3_nt: TGTGCCACCAGTGATGAAGGACAGGGAGGTGGGAATGGCTACACCTTC
clone_size: .; v_call: TRBV5-1; j_call: TRBJ2-1; d_call: .; cdr3_aa: CASSLQGSSYNEQFF; cdr3_nt: TGCGCCAGCAGCTTACAGGGAAGCTCCTACAATGAGCAGTTCTTC
clone_size: .; v_call: TRBV7-3; j_call: TRBJ2-1; d_call: .; cdr3_aa: CASSLGPEGEQFF; cdr3_nt: TGTGCCAGCAGCCTCGGGCCCGAGGGTGAGCAGTTCTTC
clone_size: .; v_call: TRBV28; j_call: TRBJ2-7; d_call: .; cdr3_aa: CASSPQGGVYEQYF; cdr3_nt: TGTGCCAGCAGTCCCCAGGGTGGAGTTTACGAGCAGTACTTC
clone_size: .; v_call: TRBV7-6; j_call: TRBJ2-3; d_call: TRBD1; cdr3_aa: CASSSPGQELSTDTQYF; cdr3_nt: TGTGCCAGCAGCTCCCCCGGACAGGAACTAAGCACAGATACGCAGTATTTT
clone_size: once; v_call: TRBV4-2; j_call: TRBJ1-2; d_call: .; cdr3_aa: CASSHPLVGGGSGGYTF; cdr3_nt: TGTGCCAGCAGCCACCCGTTGGTAGGGGGGGGCTCTGGAGGCTACACCTTC
clone_size: .; v_call: TRBV20-1; j_call: TRBJ1-4; d_call: TRBD1; cdr3_aa: CSAKDRGKLFF; cdr3_nt: TGCAGTGCTAAGGACAGGGGAAAACTGTTTTTT
clone_size: .; v_call: TRBV2; j_call: TRBJ1-3; d_call: .; cdr3_aa: CATAGRGGSGNTIYF; cdr3_nt: TGTGCCACCGCAGGGCGGGGAGGTTCTGGAAACACCATATATTTT
clone_size: .; v_call: TRBV6-5; j_call: TRBJ1-1; d_call: .; cdr3_aa: CASEKGGGGTEAFF; cdr3_nt: TGTGCCAGCGAAAAAGGAGGAGGAGGCACTGAAGCTTTCTTT
clone_size: .; v_call: TRBV7-2; j_call: TRBJ1-5; d_call: TRBD1; cdr3_aa: CASSTGTGLGNQPQHF; cdr3_nt: TGTGCCAGCAGCACCGGGACAGGGCTCGGCAATCAGCCCCAGCATTTT
clone_size: .; v_call: TRBV5-5; j_call: TRBJ2-7; d_call: .; cdr3_aa: CASSFGYSYEQYF; cdr3_nt: TGTGCCAGCAGCTTCGGGTACTCCTACGAGCAGTACTTC
clone_size: .; v_call: TRBV28; j_call: TRBJ1-1; d_call: TRBD1; cdr3_aa: CASSSQGLNTEAFF; cdr3_nt: TGTGCCAGCAGTTCACAGGGGTTGAACACTGAAGCTTTCTTT
clone_size: .; v_call: TRBV19; j_call: TRBJ1-2; d_call: TRBD1; cdr3_aa: CASSVPQGAYGYTF; cdr3_nt: TGTGCCAGTAGTGTTCCTCAGGGGGCCTATGGCTACACCTTC
clone_size: .; v_call: TRBV6-5; j_call: TRBJ2-2; d_call: TRBD1; cdr3_aa: CASRRQGAGTGELFF; cdr3_nt: TGTGCCAGCAGACGACAGGGGGCAGGCACCGGGGAGCTGTTTTTT
clone_size: .; v_call: TRBV20-1; j_call: TRBJ2-5; d_call: TRBD2; cdr3_aa: CSASERGGPGQETQYF; cdr3_nt: TGCAGTGCTAGTGAGCGGGGGGGCCCTGGCCAAGAGACCCAGTACTTC
clone_size: once; v_call: TRBV6-5; j_call: TRBJ2-2; d_call: TRBD1; cdr3_aa: CASTGGQGAELFF; cdr3_nt: TGTGCCAGCACGGGTGGGCAGGGGGCAGAGCTGTTTTTT
clone_size: once; v_call: TRBV5-8; j_call: TRBJ1-5; d_call: .; cdr3_aa: CASSLRQGNQPQHF; cdr3_nt: TGTGCCAGCAGTCTACGACAGGGCAATCAGCCCCAGCATTTT
clone_size: .; v_call: TRBV6-5; j_call: TRBJ2-7; d_call: TRBD2; cdr3_aa: CASSPGLAGVYEQYF; cdr3_nt: TGTGCCAGCAGCCCCGGACTAGCGGGAGTCTACGAGCAGTACTTC
clone_size: .; v_call: TRBV11-2; j_call: TRBJ1-1; d_call: .; cdr3_aa: CASTLVAVGTEAFF; cdr3_nt: TGTGCCAGCACTCTGGTGGCGGTCGGAACTGAAGCTTTCTTT
clone_size: .; v_call: TRBV20-1; j_call: TRBJ1-1; d_call: TRBD1; cdr3_aa: CSASQGGRENTEAFF; cdr3_nt: TGCAGTGCTAGTCAGGGGGGACGCGAGAACACTGAAGCTTTCTTT
clone_size: .; v_call: TRBV7-9; j_call: TRBJ2-2; d_call: .; cdr3_aa: CASSTKPHVDTGELFF; cdr3_nt: TGTGCCAGCAGCACTAAACCCCATGTGGACACCGGGGAGCTGTTTTTT
clone_size: .; v_call: TRBV10-2; j_call: TRBJ2-2; d_call: TRBD1; cdr3_aa: CASSESRGRGTGELFF; cdr3_nt: TGCGCCAGCAGTGAGTCAAGGGGGCGCGGCACCGGGGAGCTGTTTTTT
clone_size: once; v_call: TRBV7-9; j_call: TRBJ2-5; d_call: TRBD1; cdr3_aa: CASSYDRTGQETQYF; cdr3_nt: TGTGCCAGCAGCTATGACAGGACAGGCCAAGAGACCCAGTACTTC
clone_size: .; v_call: TRBV11-2; j_call: TRBJ2-1; d_call: .; cdr3_aa: CASSLGLYNEQFF; cdr3_nt: TGTGCCAGCAGCTTAGGTCTGTACAATGAGCAGTTCTTC
clone_size: .; v_call: TRBV11-3; j_call: TRBJ1-1; d_call: TRBD1; cdr3_aa: CASSLRGRQTEAFF; cdr3_nt: TGTGCCAGCAGCTTAAGGGGGCGGCAAACTGAAGCTTTCTTT
clone_size: .; v_call: TRBV2; j_call: TRBJ1-5; d_call: .; cdr3_aa: CASSEAGVSGSNQPQHF; cdr3_nt: TGTGCCAGCAGTGAAGCCGGAGTCAGCGGTAGCAATCAGCCCCAGCATTTT
clone_size: .; v_call: TRBV10-3; j_call: TRBJ1-4; d_call: .; cdr3_aa: CAISDGPTEGRELFF; cdr3_nt: TGTGCCATCAGTGATGGACCCACGGAGGGAAGGGAACTGTTTTTT
clone_size: .; v_call: TRBV6-5; j_call: TRBJ2-1; d_call: .; cdr3_aa: CASRPGQGGEQFF; cdr3_nt: TGTGCCAGCAGACCCGGACAGGGAGGGGAGCAGTTCTTC
clone_size: .; v_call: TRBV10-3; j_call: TRBJ1-3; d_call: TRBD1; cdr3_aa: CAISESGQDRRNTIYF; cdr3_nt: TGTGCCATCAGTGAGTCCGGACAGGATCGGAGAAACACCATATATTTT
clone_size: .; v_call: TRBV5-1; j_call: TRBJ1-1; d_call: .; cdr3_aa: CASSLSQGSTEAFF; cdr3_nt: TGCGCCAGCAGTCTTTCCCAGGGGAGCACTGAAGCTTTCTTT
clone_size: .; v_call: TRBV27; j_call: TRBJ1-4; d_call: TRBD1; cdr3_aa: CASSFVGTANEKLFF; cdr3_nt: TGTGCCAGCAGTTTCGTAGGGACAGCTAATGAAAAACTGTTTTTT
clone_size: .; v_call: TRBV6-4; j_call: TRBJ2-1; d_call: TRBD2; cdr3_aa: CASSATSGSSYNEQFF; cdr3_nt: TGTGCCAGCAGCGCGACTAGCGGCAGCTCCTACAATGAGCAGTTCTTC
clone_size: .; v_call: TRBV28; j_call: TRBJ2-4; d_call: .; cdr3_aa: CASSFTATKNIQYF; cdr3_nt: TGTGCCAGCAGTTTTACAGCTACCAAAAACATTCAGTACTTC
clone_size: .; v_call: TRBV28; j_call: TRBJ2-1; d_call: TRBD2; cdr3_aa: CASSPPGGNNEQFF; cdr3_nt: TGTGCCAGCAGTCCCCCCGGGGGGAACAATGAGCAGTTCTTC
clone_size: once; v_call: TRBV11-2; j_call: TRBJ2-7; d_call: .; cdr3_aa: CASSSGSYEQYF; cdr3_nt: TGTGCCAGCAGCTCCGGGTCCTACGAGCAGTACTTC
clone_size: .; v_call: TRBV28; j_call: TRBJ2-7; d_call: TRBD1; cdr3_aa: CASRQGQGFYEQYF; cdr3_nt: TGTGCCAGCAGACAGGGACAGGGCTTCTACGAGCAGTACTTC
clone_size: .; v_call: TRBV11-2; j_call: TRBJ2-1; d_call: TRBD1; cdr3_aa: CASSLGGQGIDEQFF; cdr3_nt: TGTGCCAGCAGCTTAGGTGGACAGGGGATCGATGAGCAGTTCTTC
clone_size: .; v_call: TRBV5-6; j_call: TRBJ2-5; d_call: .; cdr3_aa: CASSIYGTSRETQYF; cdr3_nt: TGTGCCAGCAGCATCTATGGGACTTCTAGAGAGACCCAGTACTTC
clone_size: once; v_call: TRBV18; j_call: TRBJ2-3; d_call: TRBD2; cdr3_aa: CASSPSGGVGDTQYF; cdr3_nt: TGTGCCAGCTCACCGAGCGGGGGGGTCGGAGATACGCAGTATTTT
clone_size: .; v_call: TRBV3-1/TRBV3-2; j_call: TRBJ2-1; d_call: TRBD2; cdr3_aa: CASSLSGRTNEQFF; cdr3_nt: TGTGCCAGCAGCCTTAGCGGGAGGACCAATGAGCAGTTCTTC
clone_size: few; v_call: TRBV19; j_call: TRBJ2-5; d_call: TRBD1; cdr3_aa: CASSMGQDVQETQYF; cdr3_nt: TGTGCCAGTAGTATGGGACAGGACGTCCAAGAGACCCAGTACTTC
clone_size: .; v_call: TRBV3-1/TRBV3-2; j_call: TRBJ1-1; d_call: .; cdr3_aa: CASSPNRLNTEAFF; cdr3_nt: TGTGCCAGCAGCCCCAACAGGCTGAACACTGAAGCTTTCTTT
clone_size: .; v_call: TRBV12-3/TRBV12-4; j_call: TRBJ1-2; d_call: .; cdr3_aa: CASSLNQETGYTF; cdr3_nt: TGTGCCAGCAGCCTAAACCAGGAAACTGGCTACACCTTC
clone_size: .; v_call: TRBV20-1; j_call: TRBJ1-5; d_call: .; cdr3_aa: CSASRQPNQPQHF; cdr3_nt: TGCAGTGCTAGTAGACAGCCCAATCAGCCCCAGCATTTT
clone_size: .; v_call: TRBV11-2; j_call: TRBJ2-1; d_call: TRBD2; cdr3_aa: CASSTTSSNEQFF; cdr3_nt: TGTGCCAGCAGCACGACTAGCTCCAATGAGCAGTTCTTC
clone_size: once; v_call: TRBV2; j_call: TRBJ1-6; d_call: .; cdr3_aa: CASTQKKTGSPTYNSPLHF; cdr3_nt: TGTGCCAGCACCCAAAAAAAGACAGGATCTCCAACCTATAATTCACCCCTCCACTTT
clone_size: .; v_call: TRBV5-6; j_call: TRBJ2-2; d_call: .; cdr3_aa: CASSLVGDANTGELFF; cdr3_nt: TGTGCCAGCAGCTTGGTCGGGGATGCGAACACCGGGGAGCTGTTTTTT
clone_size: .; v_call: TRBV28; j_call: TRBJ2-5; d_call: .; cdr3_aa: CASSDVAETQYF; cdr3_nt: TGTGCCAGCAGTGATGTGGCAGAGACCCAGTACTTC